Presented here are 11 T cell receptor beta chains from one specimen sequenced in a study of blood T cell repertoires in COVID-19 (dated by TCRdb to 2018 to 2021). Library method: the immunoSEQ multiplex PCR assay. Here the immuneACCESS table is served through TCRdb, limited to in-frame sequences with V and J called. Missing clones are a known gap in these copies; in checked studies unresolved V genes cover under half, and the rest lacks a known reason. This sample holds approximately 470,000 clones; 87% were observed only once. The ten largest make up about 0.75% of the sample. Sequenced material: PBMCs or T cells enriched from blood (not recorded which). Receptors were obtained from a woman aged 18-29 years who had recovered from COVID-19.

This clone came up many times. CDR3 loop: CASSSSGKNTEAFF. CDR3 nucleotide sequence: TGTGCCAGCAGTTCGTCCGGGAAGAACACTGAAGCTTTCTTT. The chain has TRBV28 and TRBJ1-1, with D unresolved. V dropped 4 bases and J dropped 1 base, with 10 bases sitting between them. CDR3 length equals 14 residues. Germline assignment: CDR1 MDHEN and CDR2 SYDVKM.

This clone showed up just a few times. The same CDR3 also results from other DNA sequences found in this sample. The CDR3 protein is CASSVGLAEETQYF. As DNA, the CDR3 is TGTGCCAGCAGCGTAGGCCTAGCGGAAGAGACCCAGTACTTC. The rearrangement links TRBV9 to TRBJ2-5; 7 nucleotides match TRBD2. Trimming cost V 0 bases and J 3 bases; bases outside gene matches: 2. From germline, CDR1 is SGDLS and CDR2 YYNGEE. The CDR3 extends over 14 amino acids. Full variable domain (remainder filled in from reference TRBV9 and TRBJ2-5): DSGVTQTPKHLITATGQRVTLRCSPRSGDLSVYWYQQSLDQGLQFLIQYYNGEERAKGNILERFSAQQFPDLHSELNLSSLELGDSALYFCASSVGLAEETQYFGPGTRLLVL.

This chain connects TRBV10-3 to TRBJ1-1; 9 nucleotides agree with TRBD1. The CDR3 totals 14 residues. J was trimmed by 5 bases and V by 7 bases; bases with no gene match: 8. Germline-derived CDR1 and CDR2 are ENHRY and SYGVKD. CDR3 DNA sequence: TGTGCCATCACAGAGGACAGGGGAGGAACTGAAGCTTTCTTT. Amino acids: CAITEDRGGTEAFF.

The V gene is TRBV27, the J gene TRBJ2-1; D possibly corresponds to TRBD2 (5 bases). Germline values: CDR1 MNHEY, CDR2 SMNVEV (reference sequence). The V end was cut by 2 bases, the J end by 3 bases, with 8 bases between. There are 14 residues in the CDR3. The chain's CDR3 is CASSLRADYNEQFF. The DNA for the CDR3 is TGTGCCAGCAGTTTAAGAGCGGACTACAATGAGCAGTTCTTC.

The V gene is TRBV5-1, the J gene TRBJ1-1; D is undetermined. Germline CDR1 reads SGHRS; CDR2 reads YFSETQ. V lost 4 bases and J lost 0, with 7 bases in between. The CDR3 is made up of 13 amino acids. CDR3 region: CASSATLNTEAFF. The CDR3 coding sequence is TGCGCCAGCAGCGCTACCCTGAACACTGAAGCTTTCTTT.

The J gene is TRBJ2-7, the V gene TRBV27, with D possibly TRBD2 on 5 matching bases. V lost 5 bases, J lost 8 bases, and 16 bases lay in between. The CDR3 covers 13 residues. From germline, CDR1 is MNHEY and CDR2 SMNVEV (reference sequence). CDR3 residues: CASSASGTFKQYF. CDR3 coding DNA: TGTGCCAGCAGTGCGAGCGGAACATTCAAGCAGTACTTC.

This clone was observed once. The gene calls are TRBV19 and TRBJ1-3; a possible D gene is TRBD1 (5 bases). Trimming stripped 3 bases from V and 3 bases from J, with 15 bases between. Germline values: CDR1 LNHDA, CDR2 SQIVND (reference sequence). The CDR3 extends over 16 amino acids. Here the CDR3 reads CASSIQQGSIGNTIYF. CDR3 coding DNA: TGTGCCAGTAGTATCCAGCAGGGAAGTATTGGAAACACCATATATTTT. Looking up the rest from reference TRBV19 and TRBJ1-3 gives the full variable domain: DGGITQSPKYLFRKEGQNVTLSCEQNLNHDAMYWYRQDPGQGLRLIYYSQIVNDFQKGDIAEGYSVSREKKESFPLTVTSAQKNPTAFYLCASSIQQGSIGNTIYFGEGSWLTVV.

The chain joins TRBV28 to TRBJ2-7; D is possibly TRBD1 (5 bases). The germline gives CDR1 MDHEN, CDR2 SYDVKM. V was cut by 6 bases and J by 6 bases, with 15 bases left in between. The CDR3 is made up of 13 amino acids. The CDR3 is CASSPTSGREQYF. CDR3 nucleotides: TGTGCCAGCAGCCCCACCTCAGGGCGCGAGCAGTACTTC.

This clone was observed a few times. V is TRBV11-2 and J is TRBJ1-6; 9 nucleotides match TRBD1. This CDR3 has 16 residues. The trim removed 5 bases at V and 7 bases at J, leaving 9 bases unmatched. Germline V gives CDR1 SGHAT, CDR2 FQNNGV. This CDR3 reads CASSARGDRANSPLHF. CDR3 nucleotide sequence: TGTGCCAGCAGCGCCCGGGGGGACAGGGCCAATTCACCCCTCCACTTT.

This chain joins TRBV5-1 and TRBJ1-3; D ambiguous. Germline loops: CDR1 SGHRS, CDR2 YFSETQ. CDR3 length equals 15 residues. Trimming cost V 0 bases and J 5 bases, with 12 bases left between them. This CDR3 reads CASSLAGSERNTIYF. The CDR3 nucleotides are TGCGCCAGCAGCTTGGCCGGCTCGGAGAGAAACACCATATATTTT.

The chain has TRBV30 and TRBJ2-7; 8 nucleotides line up with TRBD1. Trimming removed 0 bases from V and 7 bases from J; junction bases left unmatched: 11. The CDR3 consists of 15 residues. Germline CDR1 is GTSNPN and CDR2 is SVGIG (reference sequence). CDR3 sequence (DNA): TGTGCCTGGAGTGTACAGGGCGCCACAGGGGGTGAGCAGTACTTC. Its translation is CAWSVQGATGGEQYF.